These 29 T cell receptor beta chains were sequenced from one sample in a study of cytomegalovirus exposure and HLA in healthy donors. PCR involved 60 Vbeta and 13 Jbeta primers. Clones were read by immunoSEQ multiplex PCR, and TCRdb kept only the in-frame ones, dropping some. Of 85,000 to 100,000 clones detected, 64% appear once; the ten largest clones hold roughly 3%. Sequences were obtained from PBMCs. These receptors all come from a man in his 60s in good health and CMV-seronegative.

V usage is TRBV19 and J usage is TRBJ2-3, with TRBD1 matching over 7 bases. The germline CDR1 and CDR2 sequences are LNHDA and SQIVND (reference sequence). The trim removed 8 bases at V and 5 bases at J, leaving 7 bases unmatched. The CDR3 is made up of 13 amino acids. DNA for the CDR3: TGTGCCAGTTCAGAACAGGGGAGAGATACGCAGTATTTT. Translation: CASSEQGRDTQYF.

The chain's CDR3 is CASRVYNEQFF. The CDR3 DNA is TGTGCCAGTCGCGTTTACAATGAGCAGTTCTTC. This sequence joins TRBV27 and TRBJ2-1; D not certain. The ends were cut back, 9 bases at V and 4 bases at J, with 7 bases in the middle. In germline, CDR1 is MNHEY, CDR2 SMNVEV (reference sequence). The CDR3 contains 11 residues.

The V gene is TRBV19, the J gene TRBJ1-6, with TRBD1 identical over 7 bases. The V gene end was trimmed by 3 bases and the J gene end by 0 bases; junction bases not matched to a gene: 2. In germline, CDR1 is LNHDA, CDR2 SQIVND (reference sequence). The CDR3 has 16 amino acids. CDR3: CASSIGDSSYNSPLHF. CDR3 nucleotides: TGTGCCAGTAGTATCGGGGACAGCTCCTATAATTCACCCCTCCACTTT. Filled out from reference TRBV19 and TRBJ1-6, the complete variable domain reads DGGITQSPKYLFRKEGQNVTLSCEQNLNHDAMYWYRQDPGQGLRLIYYSQIVNDFQKGDIAEGYSVSREKKESFPLTVTSAQKNPTAFYLCASSIGDSSYNSPLHFGNGTRLTVT.

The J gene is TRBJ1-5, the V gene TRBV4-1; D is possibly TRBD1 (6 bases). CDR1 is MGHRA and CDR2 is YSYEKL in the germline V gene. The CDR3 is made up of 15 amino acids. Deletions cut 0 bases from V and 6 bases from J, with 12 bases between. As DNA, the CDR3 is TGCGCCAGCAGCCAAGATCCAGGGGTGGGTCAGCCCCAGCATTTT. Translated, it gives CASSQDPGVGQPQHF.

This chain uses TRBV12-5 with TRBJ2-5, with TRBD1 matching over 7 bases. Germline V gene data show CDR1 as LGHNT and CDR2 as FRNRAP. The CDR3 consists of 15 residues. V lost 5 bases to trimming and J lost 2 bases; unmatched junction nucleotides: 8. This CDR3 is CASGRAGTEQETQYF. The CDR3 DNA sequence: TGTGCTAGTGGTCGCGCCGGGACAGAACAAGAGACCCAGTACTTC. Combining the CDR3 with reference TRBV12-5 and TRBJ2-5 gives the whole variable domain DARVTQTPRHKVTEMGQEVTMRCQPILGHNTVFWYRQTMMQGLELLAYFRNRAPLDDSGMPKDRFSAEMPDATLATLKIQPSEPRDSAVYFCASGRAGTEQETQYFGPGTRLLVL.

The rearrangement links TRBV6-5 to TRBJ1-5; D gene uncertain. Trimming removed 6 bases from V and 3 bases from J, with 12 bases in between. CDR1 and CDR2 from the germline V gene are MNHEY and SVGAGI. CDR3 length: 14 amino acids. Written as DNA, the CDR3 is TGTGCCAGCAGAGATGAGGGAACCAATCAGCCCCAGCATTTT. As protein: CASRDEGTNQPQHF.

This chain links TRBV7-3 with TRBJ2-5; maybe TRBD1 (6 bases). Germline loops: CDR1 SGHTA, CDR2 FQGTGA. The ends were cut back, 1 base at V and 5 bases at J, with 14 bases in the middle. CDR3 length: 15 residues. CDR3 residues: CASSLNGLTGETQYF. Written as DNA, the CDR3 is TGTGCCAGCAGCTTAAATGGGCTAACAGGGGAGACCCAGTACTTC.

CDR3 in DNA: TGTGCCAGCAGTTACGGGATGGCGGGCACTGAAGCTTTCTTT. Translated: CASSYGMAGTEAFF. The chain joins TRBV11-2 to TRBJ1-1; D not resolved. This CDR3 has 14 amino acids. Trimming left V 6 bases short and J 4 bases short, with 15 bases between. The germline V gene encodes CDR1 SGHAT and CDR2 FQNNGV.

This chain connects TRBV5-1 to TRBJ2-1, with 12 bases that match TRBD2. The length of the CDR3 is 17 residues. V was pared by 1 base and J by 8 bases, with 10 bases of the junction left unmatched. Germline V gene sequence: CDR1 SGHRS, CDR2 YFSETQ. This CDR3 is CASSLIPTSGGLDEQFF. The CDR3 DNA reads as TGCGCCAGCAGCTTGATCCCCACTAGCGGGGGGTTGGATGAGCAGTTCTTC. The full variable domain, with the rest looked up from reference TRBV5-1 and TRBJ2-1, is KAGVTQTPRYLIKTRGQQVTLSCSPISGHRSVSWYQQTPGQGLQFLFEYFSETQRNKGNFPGRFSGRQFSNSRSEMNVSTLELGDSALYLCASSLIPTSGGLDEQFFGPGTRLTVL.

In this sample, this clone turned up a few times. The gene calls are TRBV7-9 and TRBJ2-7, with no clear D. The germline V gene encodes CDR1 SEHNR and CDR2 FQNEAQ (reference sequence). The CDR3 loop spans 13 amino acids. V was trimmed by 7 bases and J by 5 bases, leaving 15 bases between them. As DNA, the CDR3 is TGTGCCAGCACCCAAACAGTTCCCCACGAGCAGTACTTC. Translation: CASTQTVPHEQYF.

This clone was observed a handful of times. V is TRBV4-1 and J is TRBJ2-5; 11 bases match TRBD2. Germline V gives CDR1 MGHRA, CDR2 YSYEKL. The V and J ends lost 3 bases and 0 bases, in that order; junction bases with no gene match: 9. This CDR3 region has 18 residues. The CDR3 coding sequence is TGCGCCAGCAGCCATCGGCTAGCGGGGGGTCTGTACCAAGAGACCCAGTACTTC. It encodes CASSHRLAGGLYQETQYF.

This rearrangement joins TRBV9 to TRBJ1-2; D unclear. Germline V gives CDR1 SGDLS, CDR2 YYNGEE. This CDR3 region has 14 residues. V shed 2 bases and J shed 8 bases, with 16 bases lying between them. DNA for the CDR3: TGTGCCAGCAGCGTCTACCAATCGATGGAGGGCTACACCTTC. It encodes CASSVYQSMEGYTF.

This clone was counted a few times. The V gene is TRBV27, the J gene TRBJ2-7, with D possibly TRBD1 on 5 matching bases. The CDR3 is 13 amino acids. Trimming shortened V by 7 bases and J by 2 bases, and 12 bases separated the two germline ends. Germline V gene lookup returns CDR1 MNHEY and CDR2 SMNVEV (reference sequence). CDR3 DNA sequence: TGTGCCAGCACTCAGGGTCCGCCCTACGAGCAGTACTTC. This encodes CASTQGPPYEQYF.

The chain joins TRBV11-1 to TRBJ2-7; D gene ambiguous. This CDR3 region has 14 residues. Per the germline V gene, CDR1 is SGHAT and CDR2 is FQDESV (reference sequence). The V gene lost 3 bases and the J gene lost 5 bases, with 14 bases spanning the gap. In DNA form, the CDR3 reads TGTGCCAGCAGCTTCGACATACGTGCCGACGAGCAGTACTTC. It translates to CASSFDIRADEQYF. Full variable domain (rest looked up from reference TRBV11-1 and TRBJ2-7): EAEVAQSPRYKITEKSQAVAFWCDPISGHATLYWYRQILGQGPELLVQFQDESVVDDSQLPKDRFSAERLKGVDSTLKIQPAELGDSAMYLCASSFDIRADEQYFGPGTRLTVT.

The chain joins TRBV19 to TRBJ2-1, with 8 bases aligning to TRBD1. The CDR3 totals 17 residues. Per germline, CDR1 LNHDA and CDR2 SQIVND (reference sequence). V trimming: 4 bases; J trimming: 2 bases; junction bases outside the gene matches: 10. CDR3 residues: CASSTTLTGATYNEQFF. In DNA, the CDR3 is TGTGCCAGTAGTACAACATTGACAGGGGCAACCTACAATGAGCAGTTCTTC.

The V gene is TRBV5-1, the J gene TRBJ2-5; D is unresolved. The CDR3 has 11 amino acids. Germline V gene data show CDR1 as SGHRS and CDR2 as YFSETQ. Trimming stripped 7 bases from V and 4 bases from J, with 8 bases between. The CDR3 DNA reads TGCGCCAGCCGGGTTACAGAGACCCAGTACTTC. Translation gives CASRVTETQYF.

The CDR3 loop reads CASSPGLAGRPETQYF. The CDR3 DNA reads TGTGCCAGCTCACCGGGACTAGCGGGTCGGCCGGAGACCCAGTACTTC. The V call is TRBV18, the J call TRBJ2-5; 12 bases agree with TRBD2. V shed 3 bases, J shed 5 bases, and the junction held 7 bases outside the gene matches. This CDR3 contains 16 residues. Germline CDR1 and CDR2: KGHSH and LQKENI.

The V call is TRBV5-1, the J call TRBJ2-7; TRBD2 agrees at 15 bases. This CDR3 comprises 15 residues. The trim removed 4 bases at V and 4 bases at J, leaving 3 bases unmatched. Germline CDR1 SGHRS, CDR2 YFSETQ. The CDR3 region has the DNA TGCGCCAGCAGCCCAGGGACTAGCGGGGGGTACGAGCAGTACTTC. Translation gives CASSPGTSGGYEQYF.

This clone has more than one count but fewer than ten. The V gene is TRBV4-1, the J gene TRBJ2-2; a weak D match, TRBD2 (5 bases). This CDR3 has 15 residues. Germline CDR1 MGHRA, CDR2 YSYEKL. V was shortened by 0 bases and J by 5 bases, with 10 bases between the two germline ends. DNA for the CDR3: TGCGCCAGCAGCCAAGATCATAGGGAGACCGGGGAGCTGTTTTTT. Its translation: CASSQDHRETGELFF.

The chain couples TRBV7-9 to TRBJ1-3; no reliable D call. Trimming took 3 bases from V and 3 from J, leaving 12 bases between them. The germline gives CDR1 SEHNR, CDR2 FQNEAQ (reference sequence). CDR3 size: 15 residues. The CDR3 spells CASSLMGPSGNTIYF. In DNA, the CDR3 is TGTGCCAGCAGCTTGATGGGCCCGAGTGGAAACACCATATATTTT.

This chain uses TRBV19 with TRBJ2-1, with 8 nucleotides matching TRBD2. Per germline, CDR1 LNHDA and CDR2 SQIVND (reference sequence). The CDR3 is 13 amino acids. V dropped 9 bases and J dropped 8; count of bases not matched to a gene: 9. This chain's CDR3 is CASLGLGGDEQFF. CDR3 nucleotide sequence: TGTGCCAGCCTGGGACTAGGAGGCGATGAGCAGTTCTTC.

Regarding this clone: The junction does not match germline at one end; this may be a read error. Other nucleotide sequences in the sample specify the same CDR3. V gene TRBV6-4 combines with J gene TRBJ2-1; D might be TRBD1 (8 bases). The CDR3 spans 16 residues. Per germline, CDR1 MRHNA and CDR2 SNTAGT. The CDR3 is CASSVLGGTGADEQFF. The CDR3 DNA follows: TGTGCCAGCAGTGTCCTGGGAGGGACAGGAGCCGATGAACAGTTCTTC.

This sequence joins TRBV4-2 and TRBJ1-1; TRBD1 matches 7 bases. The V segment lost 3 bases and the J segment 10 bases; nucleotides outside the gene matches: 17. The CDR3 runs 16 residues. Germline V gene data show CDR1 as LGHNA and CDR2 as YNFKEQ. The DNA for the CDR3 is TGTGCCAGCAGCCAGGGAACAGGGGACCTCACTGAGGGAGCTTTCTTT. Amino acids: CASSQGTGDLTEGAFF.

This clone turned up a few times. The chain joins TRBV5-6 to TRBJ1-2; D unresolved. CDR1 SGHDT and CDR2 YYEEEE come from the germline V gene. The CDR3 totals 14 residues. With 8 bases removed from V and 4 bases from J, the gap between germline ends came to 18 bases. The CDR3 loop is CASLSGSYVYGYTF. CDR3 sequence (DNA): TGTGCCAGTTTAAGTGGGAGCTACGTCTATGGCTACACCTTC.

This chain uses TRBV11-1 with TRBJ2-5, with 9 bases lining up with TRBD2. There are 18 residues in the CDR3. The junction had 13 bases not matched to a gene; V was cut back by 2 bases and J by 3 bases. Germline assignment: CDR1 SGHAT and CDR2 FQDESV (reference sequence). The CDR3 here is CASSLRAGGRLEKETQYF. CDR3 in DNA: TGTGCCAGCAGCTTACGGGCGGGGGGGCGTTTGGAGAAAGAGACCCAGTACTTC.

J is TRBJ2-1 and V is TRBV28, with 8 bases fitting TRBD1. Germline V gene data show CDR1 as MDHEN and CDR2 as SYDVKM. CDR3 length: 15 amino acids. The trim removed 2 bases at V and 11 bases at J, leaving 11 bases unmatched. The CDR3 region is CASSLQPGQVEKQFF. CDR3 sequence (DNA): TGTGCCAGCAGTTTACAACCGGGACAGGTAGAGAAGCAGTTCTTC.

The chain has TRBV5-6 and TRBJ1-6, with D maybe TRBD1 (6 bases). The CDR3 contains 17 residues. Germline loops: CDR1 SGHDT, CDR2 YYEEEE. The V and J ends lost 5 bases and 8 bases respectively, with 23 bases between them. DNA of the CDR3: TGTGCCAGCAGTTCCGGGACACTAAGAGATGGTTATTCACCCCTCCACTTT. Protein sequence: CASSSGTLRDGYSPLHF.

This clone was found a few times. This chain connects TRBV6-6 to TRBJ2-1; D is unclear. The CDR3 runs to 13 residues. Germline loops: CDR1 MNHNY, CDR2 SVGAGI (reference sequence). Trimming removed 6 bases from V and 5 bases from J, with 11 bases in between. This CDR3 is CASSSSADNEQFF. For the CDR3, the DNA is TGTGCCAGCAGCTCCTCGGCGGACAATGAGCAGTTCTTC.

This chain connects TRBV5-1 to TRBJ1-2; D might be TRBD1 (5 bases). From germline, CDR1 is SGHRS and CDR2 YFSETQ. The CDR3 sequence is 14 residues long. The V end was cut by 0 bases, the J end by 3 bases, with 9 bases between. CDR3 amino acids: CASSLDPGYYGYTF. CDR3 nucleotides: TGCGCCAGCAGCTTGGACCCAGGGTACTATGGCTACACCTTC.